What follows are 6 T cell receptor beta chains derived from one specimen sequenced in a study of blood T cell repertoires in COVID-19. Libraries were prepared by immunoSEQ multiplex PCR; TCRdb keeps only in-frame clonotypes and omits some of them. The data contain roughly 200,000 clones, around 84% of them seen just once; the ten biggest clones take up about a sixth. The sequenced material came from peripheral blood. The receptors shown here come from a woman over 75 with active or convalescent COVID-19.

The CDR3, as DNA: TGTGCCAGCAGCAAGGACAGGGTGGGAAACACCATATATTTT. This gives the protein CASSKDRVGNTIYF. The chain employs TRBV11-2 and TRBJ1-3; 8 bases are shared with TRBD1. The CDR3 is made up of 14 amino acids. Germline V CDR1 and CDR2: SGHAT, FQNNGV. Trimming removed 5 bases from V and 4 bases from J; junction bases left unmatched: 4.

This chain uses TRBV6-5 with TRBJ1-5; 7 nucleotides align to TRBD1. The CDR3 runs 16 residues. Losses at the gene ends were 0 bases for V and 5 bases for J; bases not matched to a gene: 7. Looked up from germline, CDR1 is MNHEY and CDR2 is SVGAGI. In DNA form, the CDR3 reads TGTGCCAGCAGTTACTCGGGAGACAGGGACGATCAGCCCCAGCATTTT. Its protein product is CASSYSGDRDDQPQHF.

The V call is TRBV7-2, the J call TRBJ2-3; D perhaps matches TRBD2 (6 bases). Germline CDR1 is SGHTA and CDR2 is FQGNSA. The germline V and J ends were trimmed by 4 bases and 5 bases, with 10 bases remaining between them. The length of the CDR3 is 13 residues. Here the CDR3 DNA reads TGTGCCAGCAGCTGGGGCGGGGTAGATACGCAGTATTTT. Its protein product is CASSWGGVDTQYF.

Comments on this clone: The identical CDR3 is also encoded by other nucleotide sequences in the sample. The genes are TRBV5-6 and TRBJ2-7, with unresolved D. The CDR3 spans 12 residues. Germline V gene sequence: CDR1 SGHDT, CDR2 YYEEEE. V dropped 2 bases and J dropped 3 bases, with 6 bases sitting between them. The CDR3 DNA sequence: TGTGCCAGCAGCTTCTCGGGCTACGAGCAGTACTTC. Protein: CASSFSGYEQYF.

V gene TRBV9 combines with J gene TRBJ2-7, with 8 positions matching TRBD2. Unmatched junction bases numbered 5, after V lost 0 bases and J lost 3 bases. The CDR3 covers 15 residues. Per germline, CDR1 SGDLS and CDR2 YYNGEE. The CDR3, as DNA: TGTGCCAGCAGCGTAGCAAGCGGGAGCATCTACGAGCAGTACTTC. Translation gives CASSVASGSIYEQYF. Together with reference TRBV9 and TRBJ2-7, the CDR3 gives the full variable domain: DSGVTQTPKHLITATGQRVTLRCSPRSGDLSVYWYQQSLDQGLQFLIQYYNGEERAKGNILERFSAQQFPDLHSELNLSSLELGDSALYFCASSVASGSIYEQYFGPGTRLTVT.

The CDR3 spells CASSPGGAGETQYF. DNA for the CDR3: TGTGCCAGCAGCCCCGGGGGGGCAGGGGAGACCCAGTACTTC. This chain uses TRBV5-4 with TRBJ2-5; 8 bases match TRBD2. Germline lookup yields CDR1 SGHNT and CDR2 YYREEE (reference sequence). Trimming cost V 4 bases and J 5 bases; bases outside gene matches: 7. This CDR3 contains 14 residues.